The 21 T cell receptor beta chains reported below all come from one sample, sequenced in a study of T cell repertoires in cytomegalovirus infection. Each CDR3 protein is one row after TCRdb ran MiXCR on the reads. Of fewer than 60,000 distinct CDR3 sequences in the sample, around a fifth were seen once. No antigen has been identified for these receptors. The sample was CD8+ T cells from cultured PBMCs, taken from culture after CMV antigen stimulation. The receptors were gathered from a human donor in good health (CMV status not recorded). Some clones in this sample may be carry-over from other donors' samples.

This clonotype was recorded a few times. This chain links TRBV6-1 with TRBJ1-4; D is undetermined. The CDR3 length is 15 residues. V gave up 8 bases and J gave up 2 bases, with 15 bases separating them. Germline V gene lookup returns CDR1 MNHNS and CDR2 SASEGT. CDR3 sequence reads: CASWQLGMTNEKLFF. The CDR3 nucleotides read TGTGCCAGCTGGCAATTGGGGATGACTAATGAAAAACTGTTTTTT.

This clonotype showed up many times. J is TRBJ2-7 and V is TRBV14, with TRBD2 matching over 10 bases. The germline gives CDR1 SGHDN, CDR2 FVKESK. The V segment lost 1 base and the J segment 0 bases; nucleotides outside the gene matches: 12. The length of the CDR3 is 19 residues. CDR3: CASSQGPTSGPASSYEQYF. The CDR3 bases are TGTGCCAGCAGCCAAGGTCCGACTAGCGGGCCGGCGAGCTCCTACGAGCAGTACTTC.

CDR3 coding DNA: TGCGCCAGCAGCGACCGGGACGTTGGGGTGTATGGCTACACCTTC. Amino acid sequence: CASSDRDVGVYGYTF. V is TRBV4-3 and J is TRBJ1-2; perhaps TRBD1 as D (5 bases). CDR3 size: 15 residues. The germline V and J ends were trimmed by 5 bases and 5 bases, with 18 bases remaining between them. Germline V CDR1 and CDR2: LGHNA, YSLEER.

The chain combines TRBV14 with TRBJ2-2; D is perhaps TRBD1 or TRBD2 (6 bases each). The germline gives CDR1 SGHDN, CDR2 FVKESK. CDR3 length equals 16 residues. V was trimmed by 4 bases and J by 4 bases, leaving 16 bases between them. The CDR3 DNA sequence: TGTGCCAGCAGCCCGGGGGCTTTCCGTCCCACCGGGGAGCTGTTTTTT. Its protein product is CASSPGAFRPTGELFF.

The rearrangement uses TRBV20-1 and TRBJ1-5; D not resolved. The V and J ends lost 0 bases and 0 bases respectively, with 6 bases between them. The germline gives CDR1 DFQATT, CDR2 SNEGSKA (reference sequence). CDR3 length: 14 amino acids. The CDR3: CSAREDFSNQPQHF. The DNA of the CDR3 is TGCAGTGCTAGAGAAGACTTTAGCAATCAGCCCCAGCATTTT.

The gene calls are TRBV12-5 and TRBJ1-1, with 8 bases identical to TRBD1. This CDR3 spans 15 amino acids. Per the germline V gene, CDR1 is LGHNT and CDR2 is FRNRAP. Trimming at V came to 1 base and at J to 4 bases, leaving 5 bases not matched to a gene. The CDR3, as DNA: TGTGCTAGTGGTTTGGGGACAGGGTGGTTCACTGAAGCTTTCTTT. This sequence encodes CASGLGTGWFTEAFF.

This clonotype has only a few counts. The V gene is TRBV7-9, the J gene TRBJ1-2; D gene ambiguous. The CDR3 contains 17 residues. The ends were cut back, 1 base at V and 1 base at J, with 16 bases in the middle. In germline, CDR1 is SEHNR, CDR2 FQNEAQ (reference sequence). Written as DNA, the CDR3 is TGTGCCAGCAGCTTAGAGACCCTACCATCCCTTAACTATGGCTACACCTTC. This sequence encodes CASSLETLPSLNYGYTF.

The CDR3 DNA reads TGTGCCAGCAGTTACGGTCCGCGTGAGCAGTACTTC. Amino acids: CASSYGPREQYF. The chain combines TRBV6-2 or TRBV6-3 with TRBJ2-7, with D unclear. The CDR3 runs 12 residues. The V and J ends lost 2 bases and 7 bases respectively, with 9 bases between them. In germline, CDR1 is MNHEY, CDR2 SVGEGT.

In this sample, this clonotype turned up a few times. The chain's CDR3 is CASGGLYGYTF. The DNA for the CDR3 is TGTGCCAGCGGCGGCCTCTATGGCTACACCTTC. The V call is TRBV19, the J call TRBJ1-2; D not certain. CDR1 is LNHDA, CDR2 SQIVND, per germline (reference sequence). V lost 9 bases and J lost 4, with 9 bases in between. The CDR3 consists of 11 residues.

V gene TRBV4-3 combines with J gene TRBJ2-3; 9 bases map to TRBD2. The germline V gene encodes CDR1 LGHNA and CDR2 YSLEER. V was pared by 0 bases and J by 6 bases, with 13 bases of the junction left unmatched. The CDR3 sequence is 18 residues long. CDR3 protein: CASSQDLSGGLLSDTQYF. CDR3 DNA sequence: TGCGCCAGCAGCCAAGATCTGAGCGGGGGGTTGCTCTCGGATACGCAGTATTTT.

The table lists this clonotype with many counts. J is TRBJ1-2 and V is TRBV7-2; D gene unclear. Trimming removed 1 base at V and 12 bases at J, with 12 bases between. The length of the CDR3 is 12 residues. CDR1 SGHTA and CDR2 FQGNSA come from the germline V gene. The CDR3: CASSLGSGEHTF. The CDR3 region has the DNA TGTGCCAGCAGCTTAGGATCCGGGGAACACACCTTC.

This clonotype was seen more than once but under ten times. V gene TRBV7-2 combines with J gene TRBJ2-3, with no clear D. The CDR3 is made up of 11 amino acids. V lost 1 base to trimming and J lost 6 bases, with 2 bases between them. Germline V CDR1 and CDR2: SGHTA, FQGNSA. The CDR3 region is CASSLEDTQYF. The CDR3 DNA reads TGTGCCAGCAGCTTAGAGGATACGCAGTATTTT.

This chain connects TRBV9 to TRBJ2-5; D ambiguous. The CDR3 contains 13 residues. Deletions cut 1 base from V and 3 bases from J, with 7 bases between. The germline CDR1 and CDR2 sequences are SGDLS and YYNGEE. The DNA for the CDR3 is TGTGCCAGCAGCGTAAACAGCAAAGAGACCCAGTACTTC. Translating it yields CASSVNSKETQYF.

The J gene is TRBJ1-2, the V gene TRBV6-5, with D perhaps TRBD1 (5 bases). Germline lookup yields CDR1 MNHEY and CDR2 SVGAGI. The CDR3 loop spans 18 amino acids. V was pared by 0 bases and J by 0 bases, with 17 bases between. This chain's CDR3 is CASSYSGDGVFSNYGYTF. CDR3 in DNA: TGTGCCAGCAGTTACTCGGGGGACGGCGTATTTTCTAACTATGGCTACACCTTC.

This clonotype was counted only a few times. The V and J genes are TRBV7-9 and TRBJ2-3; no clear D gene. V was shortened by 6 bases and J by 3 bases, with 7 bases between the two germline ends. CDR3 length equals 12 residues. Germline loops: CDR1 SEHNR, CDR2 FQNEAQ (reference sequence). CDR3 amino acids: CASRLGTDTQYF. In nucleotides, the CDR3 is TGTGCCAGCAGGCTCGGGACAGATACGCAGTATTTT.

As to this clonotype: A junction boundary mismatches the germline segment, possibly from a read error. The J gene is TRBJ1-1, the V gene TRBV7-2; D is perhaps TRBD1 (5 bases). The CDR3 runs to 17 residues. Germline-derived CDR1 and CDR2 are SGHTA and FQGNSA. CDR3 sequence reads: CASSLGVLEGLGTEAFF. As DNA, the CDR3 is TGTGCCAGCAGTTTAGGGGTTCTGGAGGGGCTCGGGACTGAAGCTTTCTTT. The entire variable domain, with the rest obtained from reference TRBV7-2 and TRBJ1-1, is as follows: GAGVSQSPSNKVTEKGKDVELRCDPISGHTALYWYRQSLGQGLEFLIYFQGNSAPDKSGLPSDRFSAERTGGSVSTLTIQRTQQEDSAVYLCASSLGVLEGLGTEAFFGQGTRLTVV.

Written as DNA, the CDR3 is TGTGCCAGCAGCACAGTAGCGGGGGGCAACACCGGGGAGCTGTTTTTT. It codes for CASSTVAGGNTGELFF. The chain carries TRBV7-2 and TRBJ2-2, with 10 bases that match TRBD2. The CDR3 consists of 16 residues. V was pared by 5 bases and J by 2 bases, with 5 bases of the junction left unmatched. Germline CDR1 reads SGHTA; CDR2 reads FQGNSA.

The J gene is TRBJ2-7, the V gene TRBV9; D call uncertain. With 4 bases removed from V and 3 bases from J, the gap between germline ends came to 8 bases. This CDR3 is built from 12 residues. Germline V gives CDR1 SGDLS, CDR2 YYNGEE. CDR3 residues: CASSFTHYEQYF. The CDR3, as DNA: TGTGCCAGCAGCTTCACCCACTACGAGCAGTACTTC.

The rearrangement uses TRBV6-1 and TRBJ1-1, with D perhaps matching TRBD1 (5 bases). Trimming removed 3 bases from V and 1 base from J, with 9 bases in between. CDR1 and CDR2 (germline): MNHNS, SASEGT. The CDR3 has 14 residues. CDR3 bases: TGTGCCAGCAGTGACAGGACATCGAACACTGAAGCTTTCTTT. Translated, it gives CASSDRTSNTEAFF.

A few counts support this clonotype. This chain's CDR3 is CASSQAGSHSGNTIYF. In nucleotides, the CDR3 is TGCGCCAGCAGCCAGGCAGGGTCCCACTCTGGAAACACCATATATTTT. J is TRBJ1-3 and V is TRBV4-1; weak D call: TRBD1 (5 bases). Between the trimmed V and J ends, which lost 3 bases and 0 bases, there was a span of 12 bases. CDR1 MGHRA and CDR2 YSYEKL come from the germline V gene. The CDR3 consists of 16 residues.

The chain combines TRBV7-9 with TRBJ2-7, with TRBD1 matching 7 bases. The J segment lost 4 bases and the V segment lost 3 bases, leaving 9 bases of the junction unmatched. In germline, CDR1 is SEHNR, CDR2 FQNEAQ (reference sequence). The CDR3 is made up of 15 amino acids. CDR3 sequence reads: CASSFLEGAEYEQYF. CDR3 sequence (DNA): TGTGCCAGCAGCTTTTTAGAGGGGGCGGAATACGAGCAGTACTTC.